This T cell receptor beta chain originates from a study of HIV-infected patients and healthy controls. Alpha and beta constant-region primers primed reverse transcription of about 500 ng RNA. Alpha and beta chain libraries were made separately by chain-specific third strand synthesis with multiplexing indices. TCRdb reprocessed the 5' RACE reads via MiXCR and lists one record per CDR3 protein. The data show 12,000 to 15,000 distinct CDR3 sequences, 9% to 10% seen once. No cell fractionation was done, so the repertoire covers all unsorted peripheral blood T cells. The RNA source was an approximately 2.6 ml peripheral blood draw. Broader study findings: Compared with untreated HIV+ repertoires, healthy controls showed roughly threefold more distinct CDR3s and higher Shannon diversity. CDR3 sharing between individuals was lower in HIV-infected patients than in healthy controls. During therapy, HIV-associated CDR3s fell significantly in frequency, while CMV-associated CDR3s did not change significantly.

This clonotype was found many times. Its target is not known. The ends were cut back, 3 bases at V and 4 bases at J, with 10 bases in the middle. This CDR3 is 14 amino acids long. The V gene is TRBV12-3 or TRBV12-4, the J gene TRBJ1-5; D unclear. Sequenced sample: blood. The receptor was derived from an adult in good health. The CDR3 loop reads CASSFGKGNQPQHF. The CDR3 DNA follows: TGTGCCAGCAGTTTTGGGAAGGGTAATCAGCCCCAGCATTTT.